This T cell receptor (beta chain) was profiled in a study of breast tumors, draining lymph nodes, adjacent tissues. Study-wide results and limits: Compared with lymph nodes, tumors were less diverse; compared with nontumor tissue, more. The data were judged consistent with most tumor T cells coming from lymph node and expanding in tumor.

V was pared by 6 bases and J by 5 bases, with 11 bases of the junction left unmatched. Germline V gene sequence: CDR1 ENHRY, CDR2 SYGVKD. The CDR3 extends over 16 amino acids. This clonotype appeared many times. Its antigen remains unidentified. Breast cancer patients provided tissue from their axillary draining lymph nodes. Each CDR3 protein is one row after TCRdb ran MiXCR on the multiplex PCR reads. Of about 140,000 distinct CDR3 sequences listed, about 31% were seen once; the top ten hold about 2.5%. This receptor was obtained from a female donor with breast cancer. Some clones in this sample may be carry-over from other donors' samples. The sample consisted of axillary lymph node tissue. J is TRBJ2-1 and V is TRBV10-3, with 9 bases matching TRBD2. CDR3 DNA sequence: TGTGCCATCAGCTCCAGCGGGGGGAGATTCAACAATGAGCAGTTCTTC. This translates into CAISSSGGRFNNEQFF.